The 13 T cell receptor beta chains given below trace back to one sample, sequenced in a study of untreated major depressive disorder. Study-wide findings and caveats: Depressed patients' CD4+ T cells carried increased TRBV05-01 (Vbeta 5.1) usage versus control CD4+ T cells.

TCRdb keeps only in-frame clones here, not all; method: immunoSEQ multiplex PCR. The table lists about 20,000 clones, roughly nine tenths of them singletons. Their target antigens are unknown. The specimen was CD4+ T cells from PBMCs. Receptor source: a woman between 40 and 55 years old with major depressive disorder.

The chain carries TRBV4-1 and TRBJ1-5; a possible D gene is TRBD1 (6 bases). Germline lookup yields CDR1 MGHRA and CDR2 YSYEKL. Trimming took 1 base from V and 9 from J, leaving 28 bases between them. The CDR3 sequence is 19 residues long. CDR3 sequence reads: CASSQVGSAGAHGGRPQHF. CDR3 sequence (DNA): TGCGCCAGCAGCCAAGTGGGATCTGCGGGGGCCCACGGGGGTCGGCCCCAGCATTTT.

The chain uses TRBV6-1 and TRBJ2-7, with 7 positions matching TRBD1. The CDR3 consists of 14 residues. V dropped 3 bases and J dropped 4; count of bases not matched to a gene: 6. Looked up from germline, CDR1 is MNHNS and CDR2 is SASEGT. The CDR3 sequence is CASSDDPQGYEQYF. The DNA of the CDR3 is TGTGCCAGCAGTGACGACCCACAGGGGTACGAGCAGTACTTC.

This clone was counted once. The CDR3 here is CASTGDGENIQYF. In DNA, the CDR3 is TGTGCCAGCACCGGAGACGGAGAAAACATTCAGTACTTC. The gene calls are TRBV2 and TRBJ2-4; no definite D call. V lost 7 bases and J 5 bases, leaving 12 bases between the germline ends. Germline V gives CDR1 SNHLY, CDR2 FYNNEI. The CDR3 extends over 13 amino acids.

The CDR3 DNA follows: TGTGCCAGCAGTTTAGGAGGTACCCATCAGCCCCAGCATTTT. This translates into CASSLGGTHQPQHF. The V gene is TRBV28, the J gene TRBJ1-5; no clear D. The V and J ends lost 2 bases and 5 bases respectively, with 10 bases between them. Germline V lookup: CDR1 MDHEN, CDR2 SYDVKM. The CDR3 has 14 amino acids.

The rearrangement joins TRBV18 to TRBJ1-1; D may be TRBD1 (5 bases). V was trimmed by 3 bases and J by 4 bases, leaving 9 bases between them. Germline CDR1 and CDR2: KGHSH and LQKENI. This CDR3 region has 13 residues. CDR3 loop: CASSPIRATEAFF. The CDR3 region has the DNA TGTGCCAGCTCACCCATCAGGGCCACTGAAGCTTTCTTT.

The V call is TRBV2, the J call TRBJ2-3; D unclear. Germline V gene sequence: CDR1 SNHLY, CDR2 FYNNEI. The CDR3 length is 13 residues. The V and J ends lost 2 bases and 3 bases respectively, with 6 bases between them. The CDR3 nucleotides are TGTGCCAGCAGTGAACTAGGAACAGATACGCAGTATTTT. Amino acids: CASSELGTDTQYF.

CDR3 nucleotides: TGCGCCAGCAGCTTCTCAGGGAAAAAGGAAGAGACCCAGTACTTC. It specifies CASSFSGKKEETQYF. This chain links TRBV5-1 with TRBJ2-5, with TRBD1 as a possible D gene (5 bases). The CDR3 runs to 15 residues. The germline gives CDR1 SGHRS, CDR2 YFSETQ. Deletions cut 2 bases from V and 3 bases from J, with 14 bases between.

The chain carries TRBV9 and TRBJ2-1; weak D call: TRBD1 (5 bases). The CDR3 is 13 residues long. Trimming took off 0 bases at V and 4 bases at J, with 5 bases between the two ends. Germline CDR1 and CDR2: SGDLS and YYNGEE. The CDR3 DNA reads as TGTGCCAGCAGCGTAGGGACATACAATGAGCAGTTCTTC. Residues: CASSVGTYNEQFF. Together with reference TRBV9 and TRBJ2-1, the CDR3 gives the full variable domain: DSGVTQTPKHLITATGQRVTLRCSPRSGDLSVYWYQQSLDQGLQFLIQYYNGEERAKGNILERFSAQQFPDLHSELNLSSLELGDSALYFCASSVGTYNEQFFGPGTRLTVL.

This chain joins TRBV19 and TRBJ1-5; D ambiguous. The CDR3 totals 15 residues. Germline CDR1 and CDR2: LNHDA and SQIVND (reference sequence). Trimming left V 3 bases short and J 4 bases short, with 13 bases between. CDR3 sequence (DNA): TGTGCCAGTAGTATCGTCAAGGCTCTGAATCAGCCCCAGCATTTT. This encodes CASSIVKALNQPQHF. The full variable domain, its missing parts supplied by reference TRBV19 and TRBJ1-5, is DGGITQSPKYLFRKEGQNVTLSCEQNLNHDAMYWYRQDPGQGLRLIYYSQIVNDFQKGDIAEGYSVSREKKESFPLTVTSAQKNPTAFYLCASSIVKALNQPQHFGDGTRLSIL.

This clone appeared a single time. The chain carries TRBV5-6 and TRBJ1-2, with a possible D match to TRBD1 (5 bases). This CDR3 comprises 14 residues. V lost 1 base and J lost 6, with 13 bases in between. CDR1 and CDR2 from the germline V gene are SGHDT and YYEEEE. CDR3: CASSLRRGEDGYTF. Here the CDR3 DNA reads TGTGCCAGCAGCTTGAGAAGGGGCGAGGATGGCTACACCTTC.

This chain joins TRBV5-5 and TRBJ1-1; maybe TRBD1 (6 bases). The ends were cut back, 4 bases at V and 5 bases at J, with 15 bases in the middle. CDR3 size: 14 residues. Germline loops: CDR1 SGHKS, CDR2 YYEKEE (reference sequence). CDR3 in DNA: TGTGCCAGCAGCCCCCCCGGGACAACGACTGAAGCTTTCTTT. Amino acid sequence: CASSPPGTTTEAFF.

The chain carries TRBV2 and TRBJ1-5; D not certain. Trimming took off 2 bases at V and 4 bases at J, with 12 bases between the two ends. The V gene's germline CDR1 is SNHLY and CDR2 FYNNEI. The CDR3 sequence is 15 residues long. CDR3 nucleotides: TGTGCCAGCAGTGAATTAGGAGGGTTGAATCAGCCCCAGCATTTT. Its translation: CASSELGGLNQPQHF.

The genes are TRBV6-5 and TRBJ1-3; unclear D gene. The germline gives CDR1 MNHEY, CDR2 SVGAGI. The CDR3 spans 16 residues. Trimming took off 2 bases at V and 0 bases at J, with 11 bases between the two ends. The CDR3 loop reads CASSYTDLSSGNTIYF. The CDR3 nucleotides are TGTGCCAGCAGTTACACGGACTTGAGCTCTGGAAACACCATATATTTT.